The sequence of this TCR beta chain was determined in a study of regulatory T cells in long-lasting Graves disease. Regarding time point: newly diagnosed GD, antithyroid drugs for less than 3 months. Following extraction of RNA from PBMCs, that RNA was used to make the TCR library. Arm-PCR of CDR3 regions with iRepertoire HTBI primers generated TCR beta libraries. MiXCR, run by TCRdb on the multiplex PCR reads, gives a single entry per CDR3 protein. Among some 200,000 distinct CDR3 sequences listed, roughly 19% were seen once. Ten or more counts support this clonotype. The CDR3 covers 12 residues. Trimming removed 7 bases at V and 4 bases at J, with 10 bases between. The V gene's germline CDR1 is SNHLY and CDR2 FYNNEI. These same records also appear under a second study, on T cells in Graves' hyperthyroidism and ophthalmopathy.

The origin of this receptor is a woman in her 30s with Graves disease. The V call is TRBV2, the J call TRBJ2-5; possibly TRBD1 or TRBD2 for D (5 bases each). The sequenced sample was peripheral blood mononuclear cells (PBMCs), obtained at new diagnosis, from a patient treated with antithyroid drugs. CDR3 in DNA: TGTGCCAGCAAAGAGGGGCGAGAGACCCAGTACTTC. It specifies CASKEGRETQYF. The variable domain in full, with the rest retrieved from reference TRBV2 and TRBJ2-5, is EPEVTQTPSHQVTQMGQEVILRCVPISNHLYFYWYRQILGQKVEFLVSFYNNEISEKSEIFDDQFSVERPDGSNFTLKIRSTKLEDSAMYFCASKEGRETQYFGPGTRLLVL.